Presented here are 5 T cell receptor beta chains from one specimen sequenced in a study of blood T cell repertoires in COVID-19. This table comes from immunoSEQ multiplex PCR, and its TCRdb copy is limited to in-frame clones, with some not included. The table shows 250,000 or so clones, with approximately 80% occurring only once. The sequenced material came from PBMCs or T cells enriched from blood (not recorded which). Receptor source: a man aged 55 to 70 who had recovered from COVID-19.

This clone turned up a few times. The J gene is TRBJ1-4, the V gene TRBV19, with 8 bases fitting TRBD1. The CDR3 extends over 14 amino acids. V lost 7 bases, J lost 7 bases, and 8 bases stayed unmatched. Per germline, CDR1 LNHDA and CDR2 SQIVND (reference sequence). CDR3 amino acids: CASTAGQGGEKLFF. The CDR3, as DNA: TGTGCCAGTACCGCCGGACAGGGAGGTGAAAAACTGTTTTTT.

This chain uses TRBV3-1 (or the pseudogene TRBV3-2) with TRBJ1-2; TRBD1 matches at 8 bases. Germline V lookup: CDR1 LGHDT, CDR2 YNNKEL (reference sequence). The CDR3 consists of 13 residues. The V segment lost 0 bases and the J segment 7 bases; nucleotides outside the gene matches: 1. DNA of the CDR3: TGTGCCAGCAGCCAAGACAGGGGGCTTGGCTACACCTTC. As protein: CASSQDRGLGYTF.

This clone was seen more than once but under ten times. CDR3 region: CASSYTAVAGNSPLHF. CDR3 nucleotide sequence: TGTGCCAGCAGCTATACGGCCGTGGCAGGGAACTCACCCCTCCACTTT. J is TRBJ1-6 and V is TRBV11-2, with D perhaps TRBD1 (5 bases). V was pared by 4 bases and J by 10 bases, with 20 bases between. The CDR3 covers 16 residues. Germline loops: CDR1 SGHAT, CDR2 FQNNGV.

The chain is built from TRBV5-1 and TRBJ2-7; D possibly corresponds to TRBD2 (6 bases). This CDR3 is built from 13 residues. The V and J ends lost 1 base and 7 bases respectively, with 12 bases between them. Germline lookup yields CDR1 SGHRS and CDR2 YFSETQ. CDR3 region: CASSLWDSGEQYF. The CDR3 DNA reads as TGCGCCAGCAGCTTGTGGGACTCGGGAGAGCAGTACTTC.

The V gene is TRBV5-4, the J gene TRBJ2-3; the D gene is possibly TRBD2 (6 bases). This CDR3 comprises 15 residues. Trimming shortened V by 0 bases and J by 4 bases, and 12 bases separated the two germline ends. Germline V gene lookup returns CDR1 SGHNT and CDR2 YYREEE (reference sequence). CDR3 nucleotides: TGTGCCAGCAGCTTGGGTCTAGCGAGGGCAGATACGCAGTATTTT. This translates into CASSLGLARADTQYF.